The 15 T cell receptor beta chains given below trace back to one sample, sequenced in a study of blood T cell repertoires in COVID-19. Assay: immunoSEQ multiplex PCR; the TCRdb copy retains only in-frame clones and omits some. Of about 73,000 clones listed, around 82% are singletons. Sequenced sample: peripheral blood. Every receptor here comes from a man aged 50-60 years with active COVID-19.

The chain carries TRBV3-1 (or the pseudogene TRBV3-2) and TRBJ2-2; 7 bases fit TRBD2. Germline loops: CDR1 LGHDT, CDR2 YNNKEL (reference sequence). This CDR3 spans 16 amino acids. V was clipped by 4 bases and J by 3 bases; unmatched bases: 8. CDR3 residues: CASSRPLAVDTGELFF. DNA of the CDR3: TGTGCCAGCAGCCGTCCCCTAGCGGTGGACACCGGGGAGCTGTTTTTT.

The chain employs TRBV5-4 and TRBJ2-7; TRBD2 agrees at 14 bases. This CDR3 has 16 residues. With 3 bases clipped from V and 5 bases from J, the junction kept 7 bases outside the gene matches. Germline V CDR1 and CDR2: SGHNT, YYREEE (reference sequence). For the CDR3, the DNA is TGTGCCAGCAGCTCAAGGGGACTAGCGGGAGTCCACGAGCAGTACTTC. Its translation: CASSSRGLAGVHEQYF.

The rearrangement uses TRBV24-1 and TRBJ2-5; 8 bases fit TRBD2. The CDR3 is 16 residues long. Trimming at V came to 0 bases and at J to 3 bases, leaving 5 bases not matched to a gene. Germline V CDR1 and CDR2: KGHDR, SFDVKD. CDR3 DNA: TGTGCCACCAGTGATTTGCGTTTCGGGGGGGAAGAGACCCAGTACTTC. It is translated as CATSDLRFGGEETQYF.

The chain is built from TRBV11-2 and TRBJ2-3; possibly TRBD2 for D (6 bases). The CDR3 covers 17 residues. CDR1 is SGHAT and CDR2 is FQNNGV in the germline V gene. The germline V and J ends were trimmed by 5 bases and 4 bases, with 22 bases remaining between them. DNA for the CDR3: TGTGCCAGCAGCCTCCCCGACGGCGGGGAAAGGGCAGATACGCAGTATTTT. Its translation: CASSLPDGGERADTQYF.

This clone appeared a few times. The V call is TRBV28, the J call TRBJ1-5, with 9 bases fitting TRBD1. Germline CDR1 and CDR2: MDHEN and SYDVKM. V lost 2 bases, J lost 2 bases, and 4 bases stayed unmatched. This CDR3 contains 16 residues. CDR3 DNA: TGTGCCAGCAGTTTAGGGACAGGGATTGGCAATCAGCCCCAGCATTTT. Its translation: CASSLGTGIGNQPQHF.

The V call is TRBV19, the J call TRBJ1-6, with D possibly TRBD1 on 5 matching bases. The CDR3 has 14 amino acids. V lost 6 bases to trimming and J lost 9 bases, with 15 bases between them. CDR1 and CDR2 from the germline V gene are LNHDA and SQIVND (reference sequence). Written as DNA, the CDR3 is TGTGCCAGTAGATCCCGTGGGGCGAGTTCACCCCTCCACTTT. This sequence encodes CASRSRGASSPLHF. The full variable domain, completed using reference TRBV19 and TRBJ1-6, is DGGITQSPKYLFRKEGQNVTLSCEQNLNHDAMYWYRQDPGQGLRLIYYSQIVNDFQKGDIAEGYSVSREKKESFPLTVTSAQKNPTAFYLCASRSRGASSPLHFGNGTRLTVT.

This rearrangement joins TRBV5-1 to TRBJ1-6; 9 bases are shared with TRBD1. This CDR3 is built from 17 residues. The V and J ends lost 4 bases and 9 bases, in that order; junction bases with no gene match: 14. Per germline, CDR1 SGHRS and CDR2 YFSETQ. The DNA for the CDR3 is TGCGCCAGCAGCCGGCGGACAGGGGTCTCAACTACTTCACCCCTCCACTTT. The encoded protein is CASSRRTGVSTTSPLHF.

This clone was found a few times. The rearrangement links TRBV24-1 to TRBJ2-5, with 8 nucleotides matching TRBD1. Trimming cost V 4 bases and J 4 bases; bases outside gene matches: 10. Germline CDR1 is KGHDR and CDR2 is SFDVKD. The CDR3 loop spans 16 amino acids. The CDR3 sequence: CATSDPIDRGAETQYF. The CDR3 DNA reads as TGTGCCACCAGTGACCCGATCGACAGGGGTGCAGAGACCCAGTACTTC.

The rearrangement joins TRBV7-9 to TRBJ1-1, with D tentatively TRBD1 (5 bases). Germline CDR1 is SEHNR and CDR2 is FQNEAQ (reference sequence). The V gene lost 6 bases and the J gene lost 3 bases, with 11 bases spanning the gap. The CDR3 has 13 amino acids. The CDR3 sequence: CASRGEGHTEAFF. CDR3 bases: TGTGCCAGCAGAGGGGAGGGGCACACTGAAGCTTTCTTT.

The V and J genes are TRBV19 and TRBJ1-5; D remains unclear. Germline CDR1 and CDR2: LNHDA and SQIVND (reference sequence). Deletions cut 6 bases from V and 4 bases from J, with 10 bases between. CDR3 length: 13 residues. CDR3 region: CASSLDSNQPQHF. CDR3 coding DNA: TGTGCCAGTAGCCTGGACTCAAATCAGCCCCAGCATTTT.

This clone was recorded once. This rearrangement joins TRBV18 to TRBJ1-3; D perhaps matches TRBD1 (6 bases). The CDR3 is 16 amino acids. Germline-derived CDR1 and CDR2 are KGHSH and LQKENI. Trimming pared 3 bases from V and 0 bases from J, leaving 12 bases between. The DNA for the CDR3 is TGTGCCAGCTCACCCTACGACAGGAGCTCTGGAAACACCATATATTTT. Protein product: CASSPYDRSSGNTIYF. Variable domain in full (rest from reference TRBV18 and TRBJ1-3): NAGVMQNPRHLVRRRGQEARLRCSPMKGHSHVYWYRQLPEEGLKFMVYLQKENIIDESGMPKERFSAEFPKEGPSILRIQQVVRGDSAAYFCASSPYDRSSGNTIYFGEGSWLTVV.

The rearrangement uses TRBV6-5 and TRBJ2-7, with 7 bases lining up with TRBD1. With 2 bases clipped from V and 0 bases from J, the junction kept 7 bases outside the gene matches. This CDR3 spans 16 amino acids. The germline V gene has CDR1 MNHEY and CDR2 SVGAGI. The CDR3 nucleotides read TGTGCCAGCAGTTACAACGGGGACAGTTTCTCCTACGAGCAGTACTTC. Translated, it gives CASSYNGDSFSYEQYF.

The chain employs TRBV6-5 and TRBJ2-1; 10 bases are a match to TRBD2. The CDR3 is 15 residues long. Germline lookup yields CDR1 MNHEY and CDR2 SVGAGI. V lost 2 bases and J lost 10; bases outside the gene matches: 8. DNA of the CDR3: TGTGCCAGCAGTTACGCAGCGGGGGGGCATGAGGAGCAGTTCTTC. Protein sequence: CASSYAAGGHEEQFF.

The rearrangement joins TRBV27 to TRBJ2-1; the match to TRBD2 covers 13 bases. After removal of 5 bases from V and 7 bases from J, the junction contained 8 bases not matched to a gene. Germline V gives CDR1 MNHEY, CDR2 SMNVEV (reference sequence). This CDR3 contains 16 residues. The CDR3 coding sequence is TGTGCCAGCAGTGTACCGGGACTAGCGGGAAGGAATGAGCAGTTCTTC. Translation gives CASSVPGLAGRNEQFF.

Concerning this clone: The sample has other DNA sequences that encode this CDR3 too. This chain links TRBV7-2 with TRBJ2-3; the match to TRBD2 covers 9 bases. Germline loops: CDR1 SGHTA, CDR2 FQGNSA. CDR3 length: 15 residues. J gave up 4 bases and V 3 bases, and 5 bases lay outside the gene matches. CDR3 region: CASSLSSGRADTQYF. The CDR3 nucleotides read TGTGCCAGCAGCTTGAGTAGCGGGAGAGCAGATACGCAGTATTTT.